This section outlines one T cell receptor (beta chain) sequence together with its context. cDNA reverse transcribed from extracted RNA served as the sequencing template. The repertoire was sequenced with immunoSEQ multiplex PCR; TCRdb's copy has only in-frame clones and lacks some. The sample lists under 300,000 clones; 45% to 70% were seen once. The record originates from a study of CD8+ T cells in alopecia areata. Regarding treatment: oral pan-JAK inhibitor, 5-10 mg twice daily. V lost 3 bases and J lost 1, with 13 bases in between. Germline loops: CDR1 MNHEY, CDR2 SMNVEV (reference sequence). The CDR3 runs 16 residues.

The sequencing here drew on CD4+ T cells sorted from blood, taken between weeks 51 and 54, from a patient treated with tofacitinib. This receptor was taken from a human donor with alopecia areata. The chain combines TRBV27 with TRBJ1-5; D unclear. The DNA of the CDR3 is TGTGCCAGCAGTTTCAGCTATCTGTTGAGCAATCAGCCCCAGCATTTT. Encoded protein: CASSFSYLLSNQPQHF.